The T cell receptor (beta chain) under discussion was sequenced for a study of T cell repertoires in cytomegalovirus infection. Trimming stripped 0 bases from V and 6 bases from J, with 12 bases between. Germline CDR1 is LGHNT and CDR2 is FRNRAP. There are 14 residues in the CDR3. Study-level points and caveats: It was HLA-C-restricted CMV-specific TCR beta clonotypes that dominated the response ex vivo.

MiXCR, applied by TCRdb to the reads, yields one record per CDR3 protein. This table has 250,000 to 300,000 distinct CDR3 sequences, over 8% appearing once. About this clonotype itself: Its antigen is not identified.

The origin of this receptor is a human donor in good health (CMV status not recorded). Some clones in this sample may be carry-over from other donors' samples. Material for sequencing was PBMCs. The V and J genes are TRBV12-5 and TRBJ2-7; TRBD1 is a possible D gene (5 bases). The CDR3 loop reads CASGLVPRATEQYF. The CDR3 DNA is TGTGCTAGTGGTTTGGTACCCAGGGCAACCGAGCAGTACTTC. The full variable domain, in which reference TRBV12-5 and TRBJ2-7 provide the parts outside the CDR3, is DARVTQTPRHKVTEMGQEVTMRCQPILGHNTVFWYRQTMMQGLELLAYFRNRAPLDDSGMPKDRFSAEMPDATLATLKIQPSEPRDSAVYFCASGLVPRATEQYFGPGTRLTVT.